Following are 11 T cell receptor beta chains from one sample sequenced in a study of T cells in Graves' hyperthyroidism and ophthalmopathy. Regions amplified from RNA transcripts were the TCR beta CDR3 regions. The HTBI primer set was used in a first-round RT-PCR of the TCR CDR3. TCRdb itself ran the multiplex PCR reads through MiXCR, one entry per CDR3 protein. This table holds over 650,000 distinct CDR3 sequences, about 17% found once. Sequencing input: blood. These receptors came from a young man with Graves' hyperthyroidism.

The CDR3 DNA is TGCAGTGCTACTAGCGGGAGCGATATCAATGAGCAGTTCTTC. As protein: CSATSGSDINEQFF. The V gene is TRBV20-1, the J gene TRBJ2-1, with TRBD2 matching 10 bases. This CDR3 is 14 amino acids long. J was trimmed by 6 bases and V by 4 bases; bases with no gene match: 6. Germline lookup yields CDR1 DFQATT and CDR2 SNEGSKA (reference sequence).

This sequence joins TRBV27 and TRBJ1-6; D is uncertain. V lost 5 bases and J 4 bases, leaving 15 bases between the germline ends. Germline lookup yields CDR1 MNHEY and CDR2 SMNVEV (reference sequence). This CDR3 region has 16 residues. The CDR3 bases are TGTGCCAGCAGTCCGTCCTTTAGAAGTTATAATTCACCCCTCCACTTT. Its translation is CASSPSFRSYNSPLHF.

This clonotype was observed at least ten times. V is TRBV11-2 and J is TRBJ2-6; D gene unclear. The CDR3 consists of 14 residues. Germline CDR1 is SGHAT and CDR2 is FQNNGV. Trimming removed 2 bases from V and 2 bases from J, with 4 bases in between. CDR3 sequence: CASSLRPGANVLTF. The CDR3 DNA reads TGTGCCAGCAGCTTAAGACCTGGGGCCAACGTCCTGACTTTC.

This chain links TRBV11-2 with TRBJ2-5; 8 positions agree with TRBD2. Trimming removed 1 base from V and 2 bases from J; junction bases left unmatched: 6. CDR1 and CDR2 from the germline V gene are SGHAT and FQNNGV. This CDR3 spans 16 amino acids. This CDR3 is CASSLVRAGGQETQYF. Written as DNA, the CDR3 is TGTGCCAGCAGCTTAGTTCGGGCGGGGGGTCAAGAGACCCAGTACTTC.

This clonotype has ten or more counts. V is TRBV29-1 and J is TRBJ1-2; D is uncertain. The CDR3 covers 14 residues. Germline CDR1 and CDR2: SQVTM and ANQGSEA. V was pared by 3 bases and J by 7 bases, with 18 bases between. The CDR3 sequence: CSVELHLGRGGYTF. In DNA form, the CDR3 reads TGCAGCGTTGAGCTTCACCTTGGACGCGGTGGCTACACCTTC.

This clonotype was found a few times. The V call is TRBV5-1, the J call TRBJ2-3; weak D call: TRBD2 (5 bases). V was trimmed by 0 bases and J by 1 base, leaving 9 bases between them. This CDR3 spans 15 amino acids. Germline V CDR1 and CDR2: SGHRS, YFSETQ. Here the CDR3 reads CASSLESSGTDTQYF. Written as DNA, the CDR3 is TGCGCCAGCAGCTTGGAGAGTAGCGGCACAGATACGCAGTATTTT.

This clonotype was detected many times. The chain joins TRBV15 to TRBJ2-3; maybe TRBD1 (6 bases). V lost 8 bases and J lost 1, with 13 bases in between. This CDR3 spans 14 amino acids. Germline V gene lookup returns CDR1 LNHNV and CDR2 YYDKDF (reference sequence). The CDR3 nucleotides are TGTGCCACCGGCCCAAGGACAGGCACAGATACGCAGTATTTT. The encoded protein is CATGPRTGTDTQYF.

CDR3: CATSGDRAEAFF. The DNA for the CDR3 is TGTGCCACCAGTGGCGACAGGGCTGAAGCTTTCTTT. The chain has TRBV24-1 and TRBJ1-1, with 7 bases aligning to TRBD1. Germline values: CDR1 KGHDR, CDR2 SFDVKD. This CDR3 has 12 residues. Trimming cost V 5 bases and J 6 bases; bases outside gene matches: 2.

The sample holds many counts of this clonotype. V and J are TRBV30 and TRBJ2-1, with D maybe TRBD2 (6 bases). The length of the CDR3 is 15 residues. V lost 4 bases to trimming and J lost 4 bases, with 17 bases between them. Germline lookup yields CDR1 GTSNPN and CDR2 SVGIG (reference sequence). The CDR3 DNA sequence: TGTGCCTGGACCCGGGGACTCTCGACGTACAATGAGCAGTTCTTC. Encoded protein: CAWTRGLSTYNEQFF.

This clonotype was picked up a small number of times. The rearrangement joins TRBV11-3 to TRBJ2-1; 7 bases fit TRBD1. This CDR3 contains 15 residues. V gave up 5 bases and J gave up 0 bases; unmatched junction bases: 4. Germline V lookup: CDR1 SGHNT, CDR2 YENEEA. The CDR3 bases are TGTGCCAGCAGCCCCAACAGGGGCTCCTACAATGAGCAGTTCTTC. Its protein is CASSPNRGSYNEQFF. Full variable domain (outside the CDR3, taken from reference TRBV11-3 and TRBJ2-1): EAGVVQSPRYKIIEKKQPVAFWCNPISGHNTLYWYLQNLGQGPELLIRYENEEAVDDSQLPKDRFSAERLKGVDSTLKIQPAELGDSAVYLCASSPNRGSYNEQFFGPGTRLTVL.

This clonotype was seen just once. This chain links TRBV28 with TRBJ1-2, with D perhaps matching TRBD1 (5 bases). This CDR3 comprises 17 residues. Per the germline V gene, CDR1 is MDHEN and CDR2 is SYDVKM. The V gene lost 3 bases and the J gene lost 7 bases, with 24 bases spanning the gap. The CDR3 DNA reads TGTGCCAGCAGTTTCAAATTACAGGCACCAAAGGGCATTGGCTACACCTTC. It specifies CASSFKLQAPKGIGYTF.